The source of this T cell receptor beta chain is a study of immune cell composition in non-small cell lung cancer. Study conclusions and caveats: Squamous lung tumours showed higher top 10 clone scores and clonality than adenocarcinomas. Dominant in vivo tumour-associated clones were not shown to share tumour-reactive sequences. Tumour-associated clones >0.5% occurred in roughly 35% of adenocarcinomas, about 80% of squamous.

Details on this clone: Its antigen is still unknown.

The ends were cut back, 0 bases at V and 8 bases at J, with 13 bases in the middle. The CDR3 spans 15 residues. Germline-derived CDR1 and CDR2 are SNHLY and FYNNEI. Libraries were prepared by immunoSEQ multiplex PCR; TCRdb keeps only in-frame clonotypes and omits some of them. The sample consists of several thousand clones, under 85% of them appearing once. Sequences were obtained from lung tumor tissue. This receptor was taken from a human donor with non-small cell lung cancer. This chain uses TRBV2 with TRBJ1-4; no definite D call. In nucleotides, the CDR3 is TGTGCCAGCAGTGAAGCCCGTGGTGCCCGGGAAAAACTGTTTTTT. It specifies CASSEARGAREKLFF.